Listed below are T cell receptor beta chains from one sample, sequenced in a study of PD-L1 blockade in urothelial cancer. Profiling relied on immunoSEQ multiplex PCR, and the TCRdb table lists in-frame clones only, not all of them. The table has about 43,000 clones, around 82% seen once. The input for sequencing was PBMCs, taken around atezolizumab (anti-PD-L1) treatment. The receptor set was obtained from a man aged 60 to 69 with urothelial cancer. CDR3s include the opening cysteine and the closing phenylalanine or tryptophan. A D gene is named only where the DNA matches it firmly. Size values are once, few and many counts, or a class for expanded clones, and some rows have none.

v_call,d_call,j_call,clone_size,cdr3_nt,cdr3_aa
TRBV7-2,.,TRBJ1-6,few,TGTGCCAGCAGCGCCCGGGGGGGTTCACCCCTCCACTTT,CASSARGGSPLHF
TRBV5-4,TRBD1,TRBJ2-2,once,TGTGCCAGCAGCCTCCGACAGGGGGGGACCGGGGAGCTGTTTTTT,CASSLRQGGTGELFF
TRBV2,.,TRBJ1-4,.,TGTGCCAGCAATCCGGGACTCAGTAATGAAAAACTGTTTTTT,CASNPGLSNEKLFF
TRBV2,.,TRBJ1-5,.,TGTGCCAGCAGTGAGGATAGGGGGAATCAGCCCCAGCATTTT,CASSEDRGNQPQHF
TRBV18,TRBD2,TRBJ2-7,.,TGTGCCAGCTCACCCCCTCGCGGGGGGGCAGGGGAGCAGTACTTC,CASSPPRGGAGEQYF
TRBV5-8,.,TRBJ1-5,.,TGTGCCAGCAGCTTGGCGGTAGGGGAAATTAGCAATCAGCCCCAGCATTTT,CASSLAVGEISNQPQHF
TRBV5-6,TRBD1,TRBJ2-4,.,TGTGCCAGCAGCTCCAGACAGGGGGTATACATTCAGTACTTC,CASSSRQGVYIQYF
TRBV27,.,TRBJ2-1,.,TGTGCCAGCAGCCCCCCGACTCGGTACAATGAGCAGTTCTTC,CASSPPTRYNEQFF
TRBV5-1,TRBD2,TRBJ2-3,.,TGCGCCAGCAGCCCACTCGGGACTAGCGGGCCTAGCACAGATACGCAGTATTTT,CASSPLGTSGPSTDTQYF
TRBV7-2,.,TRBJ2-1,.,TGTGCCAGCAGCTTATCGGGTAGTTCCCCTACCCGCTCCTACAATGAGCAGTTCTTC,CASSLSGSSPTRSYNEQFF
TRBV11-2,.,TRBJ1-2,.,TGTGCCAGCAGCTTAGGGGGCAGGGATGGCTACACCTTC,CASSLGGRDGYTF
TRBV11-2,.,TRBJ2-3,.,TGTGCCAGCAGCTTATGGGGCGGGATTGCAGATACGCAGTATTTT,CASSLWGGIADTQYF
TRBV5-4,TRBD1,TRBJ2-7,.,TGTGCCAGCAGCTTGGAGGGACAGGGGGCTTACGAGCAGTACTTC,CASSLEGQGAYEQYF
TRBV7-8,.,TRBJ1-3,.,TGTGCCAGCAGCGCTTTTGGGGCGTCGGGAAACACCATATATTTT,CASSAFGASGNTIYF
TRBV6-5,.,TRBJ2-7,.,TGTGCCAGCAGTTACCGCGTGGGGGGATATTCCTACGAGCAGTACTTC,CASSYRVGGYSYEQYF
TRBV28,.,TRBJ2-7,.,TGTGCCAGCAGTCCCCCGGGACAAACTGGCAACGAGCAGTACTTC,CASSPPGQTGNEQYF
TRBV10-1,.,TRBJ2-7,few,TGCGCCAGCAGTGGAGTTCTAGGAATCGAGCAGTACTTC,CASSGVLGIEQYF
TRBV29-1,.,TRBJ2-3,.,TGCAGCGTTGAAGGGGGGCTAGCGGAATTTACAGATACGCAGTATTTT,CSVEGGLAEFTDTQYF
TRBV11-2,TRBD1,TRBJ1-1,.,TGTGCCAGCAGCCCACAGACAGGGGCAGTTTCGGGGGACACTGAAGCTTTCTTT,CASSPQTGAVSGDTEAFF
TRBV6-1,.,TRBJ2-7,.,TGTGCCAGCAGGAGCGGTTTGTACGAGCAGTACTTC,CASRSGLYEQYF
TRBV6-5,TRBD2,TRBJ2-2,.,TGTGCCAGCAGCCAACGGGGGGGCCCCGGGGAGCTGTTTTTT,CASSQRGGPGELFF
TRBV7-6,.,TRBJ2-1,.,TGTGCCAGCAGCCTGGGTCGCCGAGGGCACAATGAGCAGTTCTTC,CASSLGRRGHNEQFF
TRBV2,.,TRBJ1-4,.,TGTGCCAGCAGTGGGCGACGGGTTACTAATGAAAAACTGTTTTTT,CASSGRRVTNEKLFF
TRBV6-1,.,TRBJ1-2,.,TGTGCCAGCAGAGAGGGCGGAGGGAACTATGGCTACACCTTC,CASREGGGNYGYTF
TRBV6-4,.,TRBJ2-3,.,TGTGCCAGCAGGGAAACAGGGTACGGAGATACGCAGTATTTT,CASRETGYGDTQYF
TRBV6-5,TRBD1,TRBJ2-2,.,TGTGCCAGCAGTTACGGCAGGGGGCATAGCGGGGAGCTGTTTTTT,CASSYGRGHSGELFF
TRBV30,TRBD2,TRBJ2-7,few,TGTGCCTGGAGTGTGAGCAGGGCGACGTGGACTAGCGGGAGAGGACAGCAGTACTTC,CAWSVSRATWTSGRGQQYF
TRBV5-1,.,TRBJ1-2,.,TGCGCCAGCAGCTTGGACCAGGTTAATGGCTACACCTTC,CASSLDQVNGYTF
TRBV6-1,.,TRBJ2-2,.,TGTGCCAGCAGCCAACAGGGTTCCGGGGAGCTGTTTTTT,CASSQQGSGELFF
TRBV5-4,TRBD1,TRBJ2-1,once,TGTGCCAGCAGCCCCAAACAGGGGCAACTCTACAATGAGCAGTTCTTC,CASSPKQGQLYNEQFF
TRBV6-1,TRBD1,TRBJ1-6,.,TGTGCCAGCAGTGGACAGGGCGGGAATTCACCCCTCCACTTT,CASSGQGGNSPLHF
TRBV7-2,.,TRBJ1-4,.,TGTGCCAGCAGCTTCCGTCCCGCGGGGGATGAAAAACTGTTTTTT,CASSFRPAGDEKLFF
TRBV5-1,TRBD2,TRBJ2-7,.,TGCGCCAGCAGCTTGGGGGGGGTCGGGAGGTTCGAGCAGTACTTC,CASSLGGVGRFEQYF
TRBV5-8,.,TRBJ1-4,.,TGTGCCAGCAAGACTATTCGGACAGCCCGCGAAAAACTGTTTTTT,CASKTIRTAREKLFF
TRBV10-2,.,TRBJ2-7,.,TGCGCCAGCGCAGACTACAAGGAGCAGTACTTC,CASADYKEQYF
TRBV9,TRBD2,TRBJ2-3,once,TGTGCCAGCAGCCACCCCCTACTAGCGGGGGGGCCGAGCACAGATACGCAGTATTTT,CASSHPLLAGGPSTDTQYF
TRBV10-3,.,TRBJ2-7,medium-sized,TGTGCCATCAGTGCGGGTAACGAGCAGTACTTC,CAISAGNEQYF
TRBV5-4,TRBD2,TRBJ2-7,.,TGTGCCAGCAGCTTGGAAGCTAGCGGTACGGAGCAGTACTTC,CASSLEASGTEQYF
TRBV5-1,.,TRBJ2-1,once,TGCGCCAGCAGCCCATCCCTAAACTACAATGAGCAGTTCTTC,CASSPSLNYNEQFF
TRBV27,TRBD2,TRBJ2-7,.,TGTGCCAGCAGTTTAGGGCTAGCGGGAGGCGAGCAGTACTTC,CASSLGLAGGEQYF
TRBV5-4,.,TRBJ2-5,once,TGTGCCAGCAGCTTCTCGACCGGGGAAGAGACCCAGTACTTC,CASSFSTGEETQYF
TRBV11-2,.,TRBJ2-5,medium-sized,TGTGCCAGCAGCTTAGATCGGACCCAGTACTTC,CASSLDRTQYF
TRBV21-1,.,TRBJ2-1,.,TGTGCCAGCACCAGGGACTTCCGCCGGGAGCAGTTCTTC,CASTRDFRREQFF
TRBV10-1,.,TRBJ1-6,.,TGCGCCAGCAGTGAGGGGAGGTCACCCCTCCACTTT,CASSEGRSPLHF
TRBV7-2,.,TRBJ2-2,few,TGTGCCAGCAGCACAGACACCGGGGAGCTGTTTTTT,CASSTDTGELFF
TRBV5-1,TRBD1,TRBJ2-2,.,TGCGCCAGCAGCCGGGACAGGGCGAACACCGGGGAGCTGTTTTTT,CASSRDRANTGELFF
TRBV19,TRBD1,TRBJ1-1,.,TGTGCCAGTACCTTTGACAGGGGAAGCACTGAAGCTTTCTTT,CASTFDRGSTEAFF
TRBV30,TRBD1,TRBJ1-3,few,TGTGCCTGGAGTGTCGGGACAGTTGGAAACACCATATATTTT,CAWSVGTVGNTIYF
TRBV6-6,.,TRBJ2-5,.,TGTGCCAGCAGTTACCAGCGGGTCCAAGAGACCCAGTACTTC,CASSYQRVQETQYF
TRBV6-5,TRBD1,TRBJ1-1,.,TGTGCCAGCAGTTACTCGGCAGGGGGCGTCACTGAAGCTTTCTTT,CASSYSAGGVTEAFF
TRBV13,TRBD2,TRBJ2-1,few,TGTGCCAGCAGCTTATATACCCGCCGGGGGGGGCGGGCCTCGGGGAATGAGCAGTTCTTC,CASSLYTRRGGRASGNEQFF
TRBV6-1,.,TRBJ2-2,.,TGTGCCAGCAGTGATCGGGGGAGAGACACCGGGGAGCTGTTTTTT,CASSDRGRDTGELFF
TRBV7-2,.,TRBJ2-3,.,TGTGCCAGCAGCTCCTCTAACAGGGATACGCAGTATTTT,CASSSSNRDTQYF
TRBV2,.,TRBJ2-7,.,TGTGCCAGCAGAACGGGGGGCGCGTCCTACGAGCAGTACTTC,CASRTGGASYEQYF
TRBV30,.,TRBJ2-7,.,TGTGCCTGGGTAGACAGGTGGCCCTACGAGCAGTACTTC,CAWVDRWPYEQYF
TRBV7-2,.,TRBJ2-7,.,TGTGCCAGCAGCAAGATTATCACAGGGAGTTACGAGCAGTACTTC,CASSKIITGSYEQYF
TRBV12-5,TRBD2,TRBJ2-1,.,TGTGCTAGTGGCCTACTAGCGGGAGGGAATGAGCAGTTCTTC,CASGLLAGGNEQFF